This section outlines one T cell receptor beta chain sequence together with its context. This entry belongs to a study of blood T cell repertoires in COVID-19. On the study more broadly: Samples of COVID-19 (acute and convalescent) were obtained from the United States, Italy and Spain.

Sequenced by immunoSEQ multiplex PCR; TCRdb stores in-frame clones only, minus some. The sample lists roughly 66,000 clones, approximately 79% seen once, with around 6.3% in the top ten. CDR1 is SGHTA, CDR2 FQGNSA, per germline. The CDR3 extends over 14 amino acids. The V end was cut by 3 bases, the J end by 0 bases, with 9 bases between. This receptor was identified in a man between 60 and 75 years old with acute or convalescent COVID-19. The genes are TRBV7-2 and TRBJ2-7; tentatively, D is TRBD1 (5 bases). Source material: peripheral blood. CDR3 sequence: CASSLADSSYEQYF. CDR3 in DNA: TGTGCCAGCAGCTTGGCAGACAGCTCCTACGAGCAGTACTTC.